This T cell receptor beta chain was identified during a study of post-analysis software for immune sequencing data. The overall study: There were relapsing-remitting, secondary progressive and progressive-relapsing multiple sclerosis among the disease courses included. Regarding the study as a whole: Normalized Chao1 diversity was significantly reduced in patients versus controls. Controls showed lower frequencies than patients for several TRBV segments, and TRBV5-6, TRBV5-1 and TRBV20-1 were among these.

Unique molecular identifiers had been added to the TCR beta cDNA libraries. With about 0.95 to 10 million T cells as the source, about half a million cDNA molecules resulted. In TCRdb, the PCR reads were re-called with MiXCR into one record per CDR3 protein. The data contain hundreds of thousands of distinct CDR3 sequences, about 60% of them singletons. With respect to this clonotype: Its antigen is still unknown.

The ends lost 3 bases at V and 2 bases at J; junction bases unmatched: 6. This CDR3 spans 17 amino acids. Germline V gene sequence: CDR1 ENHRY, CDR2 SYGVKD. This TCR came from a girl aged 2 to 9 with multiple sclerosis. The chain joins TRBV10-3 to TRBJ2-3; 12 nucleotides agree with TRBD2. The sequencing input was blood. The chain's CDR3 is CAISESRLAGATDTQYF. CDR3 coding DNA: TGTGCCATCAGTGAATCCCGACTAGCGGGGGCCACAGATACGCAGTATTTT.